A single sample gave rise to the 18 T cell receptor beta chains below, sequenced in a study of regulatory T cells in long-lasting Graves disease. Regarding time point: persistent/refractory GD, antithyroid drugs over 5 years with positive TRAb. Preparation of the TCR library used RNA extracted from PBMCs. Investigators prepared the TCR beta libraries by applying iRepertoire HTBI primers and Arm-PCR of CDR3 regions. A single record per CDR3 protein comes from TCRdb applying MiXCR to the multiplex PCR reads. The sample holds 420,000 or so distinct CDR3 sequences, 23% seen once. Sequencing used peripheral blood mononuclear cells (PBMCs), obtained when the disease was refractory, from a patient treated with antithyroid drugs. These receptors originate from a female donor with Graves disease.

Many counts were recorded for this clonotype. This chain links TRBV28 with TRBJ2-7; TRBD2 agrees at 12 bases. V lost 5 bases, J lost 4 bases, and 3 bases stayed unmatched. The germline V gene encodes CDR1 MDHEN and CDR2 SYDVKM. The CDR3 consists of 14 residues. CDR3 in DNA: TGTGCCAGCAGTCCGGGACTAGCGGGTTACGAGCAGTACTTC. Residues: CASSPGLAGYEQYF. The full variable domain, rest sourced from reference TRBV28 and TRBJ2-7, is DVKVTQSSRYLVKRTGEKVFLECVQDMDHENMFWYRQDPGLGLRLIYFSYDVKMKEKGDIPEGYSVSREKKERFSLILESASTNQTSMYLCASSPGLAGYEQYFGPGTRLTVT.

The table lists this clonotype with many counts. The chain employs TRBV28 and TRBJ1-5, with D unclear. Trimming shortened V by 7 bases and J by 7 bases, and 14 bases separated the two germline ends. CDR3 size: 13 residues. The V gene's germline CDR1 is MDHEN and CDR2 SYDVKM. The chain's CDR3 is CASTLGGFQPQHF. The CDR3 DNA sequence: TGTGCCAGCACCTTGGGAGGGTTCCAGCCCCAGCATTTT.

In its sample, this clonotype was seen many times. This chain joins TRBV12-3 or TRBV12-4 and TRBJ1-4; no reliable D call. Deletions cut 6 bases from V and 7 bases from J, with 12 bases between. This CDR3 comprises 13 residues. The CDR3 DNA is TGTGCCAGCAGCTTACGGGGAGGTGAAAAACTGTTTTTT. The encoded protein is CASSLRGGEKLFF.

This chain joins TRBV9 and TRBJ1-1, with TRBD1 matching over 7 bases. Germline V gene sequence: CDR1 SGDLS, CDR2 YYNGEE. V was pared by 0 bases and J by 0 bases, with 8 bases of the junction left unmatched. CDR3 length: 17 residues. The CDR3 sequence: CASSVEGRGYMNTEAFF. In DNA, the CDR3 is TGTGCCAGCAGCGTAGAAGGCAGGGGGTACATGAACACTGAAGCTTTCTTT.

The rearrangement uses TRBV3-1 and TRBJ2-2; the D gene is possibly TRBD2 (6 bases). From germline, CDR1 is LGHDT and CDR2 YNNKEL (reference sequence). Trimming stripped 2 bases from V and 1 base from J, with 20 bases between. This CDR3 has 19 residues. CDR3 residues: CASSQSVVRAGRNTGELFF. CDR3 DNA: TGTGCCAGCAGCCAATCCGTAGTCCGGGCGGGACGGAACACCGGGGAGCTGTTTTTT.

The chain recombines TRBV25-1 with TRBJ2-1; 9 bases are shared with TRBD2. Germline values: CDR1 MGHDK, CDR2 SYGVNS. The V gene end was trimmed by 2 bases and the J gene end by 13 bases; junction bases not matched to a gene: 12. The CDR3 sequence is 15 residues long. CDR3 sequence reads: CASSEGGLAGLNQFF. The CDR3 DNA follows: TGTGCCAGCAGTGAAGGTGGGCTAGCGGGACTCAATCAGTTCTTC. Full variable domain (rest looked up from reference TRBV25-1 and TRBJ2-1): EADIYQTPRYLVIGTGKKITLECSQTMGHDKMYWYQQDPGMELHLIHYSYGVNSTEKGDLSSESTVSRIRTEHFPLTLESARPSHTSQYLCASSEGGLAGLNQFFGPGTRLTVL.

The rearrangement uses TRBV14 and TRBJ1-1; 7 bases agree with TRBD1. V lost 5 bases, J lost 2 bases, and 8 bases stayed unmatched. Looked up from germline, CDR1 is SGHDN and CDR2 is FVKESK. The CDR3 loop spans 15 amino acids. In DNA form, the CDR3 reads TGTGCCAGCAGCTATCAGGGGGATGCTAACACTGAAGCTTTCTTT. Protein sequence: CASSYQGDANTEAFF.

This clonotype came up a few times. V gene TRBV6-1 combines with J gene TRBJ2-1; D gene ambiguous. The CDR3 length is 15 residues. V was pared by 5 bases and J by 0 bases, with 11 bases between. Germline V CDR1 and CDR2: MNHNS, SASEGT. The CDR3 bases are TGTGCCAGCAGTCCGAGTCCTAGCTCCTACAATGAGCAGTTCTTC. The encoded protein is CASSPSPSSYNEQFF.

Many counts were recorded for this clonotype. The CDR3 DNA follows: TGCAGTGCTAGAGATTTCCGGGCCGGAGGGGAAGGCTACACCTTC. Translation gives CSARDFRAGGEGYTF. The chain joins TRBV20-1 to TRBJ1-2; D is possibly TRBD1 (5 bases). Per the germline V gene, CDR1 is DFQATT and CDR2 is SNEGSKA (reference sequence). The CDR3 spans 15 residues. Trimming cost V 0 bases and J 8 bases, with 19 bases left between them.

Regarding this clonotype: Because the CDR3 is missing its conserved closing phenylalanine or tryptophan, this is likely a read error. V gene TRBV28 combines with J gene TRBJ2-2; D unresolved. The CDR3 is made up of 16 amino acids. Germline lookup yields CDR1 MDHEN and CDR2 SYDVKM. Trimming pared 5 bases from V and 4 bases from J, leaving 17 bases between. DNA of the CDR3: TGTGCCAGCAGTCCCGCCGGGTGGGAAGGCACCGGGGAGCTGTTTCTT. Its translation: CASSPAGWEGTGELFL.

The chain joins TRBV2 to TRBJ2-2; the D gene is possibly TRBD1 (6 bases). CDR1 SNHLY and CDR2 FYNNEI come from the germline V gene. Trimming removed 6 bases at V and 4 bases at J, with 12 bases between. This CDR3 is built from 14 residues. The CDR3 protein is CASRGDTPTGELFF. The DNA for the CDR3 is TGTGCCAGCAGGGGGGACACCCCCACCGGGGAGCTGTTTTTT.

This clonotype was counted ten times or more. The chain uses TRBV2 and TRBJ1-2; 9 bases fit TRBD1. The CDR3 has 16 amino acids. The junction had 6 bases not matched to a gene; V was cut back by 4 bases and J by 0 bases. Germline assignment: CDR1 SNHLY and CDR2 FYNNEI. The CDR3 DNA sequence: TGTGCCAGCAGTGCTCAGGGACAGGGAGCTAACTATGGCTACACCTTC. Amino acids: CASSAQGQGANYGYTF. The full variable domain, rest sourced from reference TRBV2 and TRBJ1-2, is EPEVTQTPSHQVTQMGQEVILRCVPISNHLYFYWYRQILGQKVEFLVSFYNNEISEKSEIFDDQFSVERPDGSNFTLKIRSTKLEDSAMYFCASSAQGQGANYGYTFGSGTRLTVV.

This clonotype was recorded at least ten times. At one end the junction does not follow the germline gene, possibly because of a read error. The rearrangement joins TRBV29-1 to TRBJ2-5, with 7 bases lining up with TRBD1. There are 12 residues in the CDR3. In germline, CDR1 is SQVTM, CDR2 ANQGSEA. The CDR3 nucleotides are TGCAGCGTTGACGGCTTAGTGAGGGGGCAAGTCTTC. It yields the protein CSVDGLVRGQVF. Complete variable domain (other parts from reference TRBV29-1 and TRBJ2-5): SAVISQKPSRDICQRGTSLTIQCQVDSQVTMMFWYRQQPGQSLTLIATANQGSEATYESGFVIDKFPISRPNLTFSTLTVSNMSPEDSSIYLCSVDGLVRGQVFGPGTRLLVL.

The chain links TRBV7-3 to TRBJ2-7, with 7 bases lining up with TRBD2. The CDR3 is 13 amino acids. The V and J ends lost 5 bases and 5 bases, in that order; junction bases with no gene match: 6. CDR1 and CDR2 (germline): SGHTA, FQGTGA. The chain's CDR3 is CASSRERGHEQYF. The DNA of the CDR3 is TGTGCCAGCAGCCGTGAGCGGGGACACGAGCAGTACTTC.

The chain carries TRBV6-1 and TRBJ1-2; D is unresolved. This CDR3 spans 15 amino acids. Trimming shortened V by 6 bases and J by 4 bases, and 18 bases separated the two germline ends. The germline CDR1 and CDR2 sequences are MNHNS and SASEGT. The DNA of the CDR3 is TGTGCCAGCAGAGGACTAATGGGGTACAGCTATGGCTACACCTTC. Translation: CASRGLMGYSYGYTF.

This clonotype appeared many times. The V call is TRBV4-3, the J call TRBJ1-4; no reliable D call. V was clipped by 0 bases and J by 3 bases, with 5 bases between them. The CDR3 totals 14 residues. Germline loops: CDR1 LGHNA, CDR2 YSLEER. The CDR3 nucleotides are TGCGCCAGCAGCCAAGAACCAGCTAATGAAAAACTGTTTTTT. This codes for CASSQEPANEKLFF.

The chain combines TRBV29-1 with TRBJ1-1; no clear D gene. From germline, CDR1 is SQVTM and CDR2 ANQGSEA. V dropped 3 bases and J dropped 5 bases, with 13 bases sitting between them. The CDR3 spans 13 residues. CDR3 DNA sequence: TGCAGCGTTGAGTTACTTCGGTTAACTGAAGCTTTCTTT. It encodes CSVELLRLTEAFF.

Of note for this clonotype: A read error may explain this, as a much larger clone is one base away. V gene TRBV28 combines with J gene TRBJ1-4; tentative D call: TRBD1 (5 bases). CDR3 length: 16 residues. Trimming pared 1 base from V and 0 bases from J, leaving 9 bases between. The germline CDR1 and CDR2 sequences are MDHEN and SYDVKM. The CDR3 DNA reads TGTGCCAGCAGTTTATCAACAGGTCCAACTAATGAAAAACTGTTTTTT. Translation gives CASSLSTGPTNEKLFF.